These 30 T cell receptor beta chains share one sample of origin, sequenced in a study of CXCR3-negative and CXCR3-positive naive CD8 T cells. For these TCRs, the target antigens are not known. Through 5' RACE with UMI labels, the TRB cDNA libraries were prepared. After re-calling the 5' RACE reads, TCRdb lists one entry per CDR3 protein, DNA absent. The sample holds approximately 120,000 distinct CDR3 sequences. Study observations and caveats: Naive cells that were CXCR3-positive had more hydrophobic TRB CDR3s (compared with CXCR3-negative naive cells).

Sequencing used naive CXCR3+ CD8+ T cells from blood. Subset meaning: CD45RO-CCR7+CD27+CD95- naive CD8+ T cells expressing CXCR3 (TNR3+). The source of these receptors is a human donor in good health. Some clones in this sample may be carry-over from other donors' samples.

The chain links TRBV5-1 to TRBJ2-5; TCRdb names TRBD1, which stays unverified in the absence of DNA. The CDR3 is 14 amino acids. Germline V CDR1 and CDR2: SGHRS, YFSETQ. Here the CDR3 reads CASEAGTGRETQYF.

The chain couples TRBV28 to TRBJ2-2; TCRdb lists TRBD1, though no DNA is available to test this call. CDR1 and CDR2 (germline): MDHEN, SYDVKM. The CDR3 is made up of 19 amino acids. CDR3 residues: CASSLEDTDSLSNTGELFF.

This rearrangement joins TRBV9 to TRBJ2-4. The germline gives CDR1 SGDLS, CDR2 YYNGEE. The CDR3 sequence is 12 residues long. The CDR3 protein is CASSVASGIQYF.

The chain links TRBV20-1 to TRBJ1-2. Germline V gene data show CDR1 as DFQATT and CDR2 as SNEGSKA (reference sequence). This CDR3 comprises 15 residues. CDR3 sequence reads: CSASLPNWRLGGYTF.

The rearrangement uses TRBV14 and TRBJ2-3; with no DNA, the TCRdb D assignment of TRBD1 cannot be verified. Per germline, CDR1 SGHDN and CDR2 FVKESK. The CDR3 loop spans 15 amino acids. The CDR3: CASSQRERSTDTQYF.

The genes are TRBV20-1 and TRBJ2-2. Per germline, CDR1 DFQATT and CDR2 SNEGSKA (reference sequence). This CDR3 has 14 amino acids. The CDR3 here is CSASGTDNTGELFF.

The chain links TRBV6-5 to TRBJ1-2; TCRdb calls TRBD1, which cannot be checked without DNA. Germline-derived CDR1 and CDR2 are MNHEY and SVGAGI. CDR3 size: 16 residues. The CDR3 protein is CASSYSTGGDLNGYTF.

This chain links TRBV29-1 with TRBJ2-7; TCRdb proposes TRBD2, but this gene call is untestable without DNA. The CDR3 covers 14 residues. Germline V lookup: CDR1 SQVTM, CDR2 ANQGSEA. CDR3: CSVEGLAGTYEQYF.

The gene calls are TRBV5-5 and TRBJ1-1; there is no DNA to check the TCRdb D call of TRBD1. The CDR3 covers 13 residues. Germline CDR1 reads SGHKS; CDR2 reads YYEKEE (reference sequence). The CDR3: CASSLSVQGYAFF.

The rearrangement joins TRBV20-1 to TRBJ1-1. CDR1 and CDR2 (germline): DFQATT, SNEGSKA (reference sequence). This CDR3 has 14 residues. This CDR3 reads CSATLGDPNTEAFF.

The chain's CDR3 is CSVEDLRQNTEPFF. The chain has TRBV29-1 and TRBJ1-1. There are 14 residues in the CDR3. CDR1 and CDR2 from the germline V gene are SQVTM and ANQGSEA.

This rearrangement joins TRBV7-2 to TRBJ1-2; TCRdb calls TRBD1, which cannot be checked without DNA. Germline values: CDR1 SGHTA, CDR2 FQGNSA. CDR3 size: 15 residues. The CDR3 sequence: CASSYPGQVNYGYTF.

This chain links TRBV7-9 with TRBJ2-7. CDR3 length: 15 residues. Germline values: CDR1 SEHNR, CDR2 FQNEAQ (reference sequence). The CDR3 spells CASSLGLAGWDEQYF.

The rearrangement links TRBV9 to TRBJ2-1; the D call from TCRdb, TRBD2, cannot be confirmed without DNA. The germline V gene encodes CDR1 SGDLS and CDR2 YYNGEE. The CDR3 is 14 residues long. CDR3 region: CASGGTSGHNEQFF.

This CDR3 reads CASSPILTLTNTGELFF. This sequence joins TRBV28 and TRBJ2-2. Germline values: CDR1 MDHEN, CDR2 SYDVKM. This CDR3 is built from 17 residues.

CDR3 in amino acids: CASTNIDTQYF. The chain recombines TRBV5-5 with TRBJ2-3. CDR1 is SGHKS, CDR2 YYEKEE, per germline (reference sequence). This CDR3 has 11 amino acids.

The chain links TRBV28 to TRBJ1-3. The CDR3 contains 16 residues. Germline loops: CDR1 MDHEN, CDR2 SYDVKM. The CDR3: CASSLFRQTSGNTIYF.

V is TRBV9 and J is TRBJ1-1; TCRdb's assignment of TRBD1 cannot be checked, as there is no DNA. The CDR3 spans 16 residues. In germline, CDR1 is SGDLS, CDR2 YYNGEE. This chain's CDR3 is CASSERPDRLNTEAFF.

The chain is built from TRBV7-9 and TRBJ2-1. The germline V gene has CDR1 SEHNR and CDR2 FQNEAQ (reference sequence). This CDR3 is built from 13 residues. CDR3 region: CASTSGWRYEQFF.

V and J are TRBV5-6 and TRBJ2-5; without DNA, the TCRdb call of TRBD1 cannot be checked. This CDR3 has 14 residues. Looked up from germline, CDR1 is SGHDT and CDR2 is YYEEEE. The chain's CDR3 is CASSLGEGNVAQYF.

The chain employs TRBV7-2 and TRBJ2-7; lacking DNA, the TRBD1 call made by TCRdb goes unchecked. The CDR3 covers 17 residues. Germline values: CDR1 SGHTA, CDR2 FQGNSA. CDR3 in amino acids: CASSSLPPVALRNEQYF.

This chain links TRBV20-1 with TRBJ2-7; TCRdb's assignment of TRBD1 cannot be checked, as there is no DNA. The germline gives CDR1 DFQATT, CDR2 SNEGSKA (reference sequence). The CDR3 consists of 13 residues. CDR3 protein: CSASPLSSLEQYF.

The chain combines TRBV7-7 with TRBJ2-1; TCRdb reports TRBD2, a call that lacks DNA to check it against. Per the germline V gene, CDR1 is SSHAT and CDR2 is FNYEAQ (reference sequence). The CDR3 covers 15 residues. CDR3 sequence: CASSLGTSGENEQFF. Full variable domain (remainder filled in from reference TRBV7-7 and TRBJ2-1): GAGVSQSPRYKVTKRGQDVTLRCDPISSHATLYWYQQALGQGPEFLTYFNYEAQPDKSGLPSDRFSAERPEGSISTLTIQRTEQRDSAMYRCASSLGTSGENEQFFGPGTRLTVL.

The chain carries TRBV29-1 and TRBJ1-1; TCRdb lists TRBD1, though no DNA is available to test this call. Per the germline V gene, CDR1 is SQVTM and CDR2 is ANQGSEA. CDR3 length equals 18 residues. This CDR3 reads CSVHGPDGTGGLNTEAFF.

CDR3 loop: CASSLTDSVNYEQYF. This chain connects TRBV7-9 to TRBJ2-7; TCRdb designates TRBD1, a call that cannot be tested without DNA. This CDR3 comprises 15 residues. Germline V lookup: CDR1 SEHNR, CDR2 FQNEAQ (reference sequence).

CDR3 sequence reads: CASAVRGDEKLFF. The chain joins TRBV5-1 to TRBJ1-4; TCRdb picks TRBD1, but there is no DNA to check that call. This CDR3 is 13 amino acids long. Germline CDR1 reads SGHRS; CDR2 reads YFSETQ.

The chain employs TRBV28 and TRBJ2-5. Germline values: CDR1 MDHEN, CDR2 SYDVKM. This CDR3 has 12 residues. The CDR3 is CASSLPQETQYF. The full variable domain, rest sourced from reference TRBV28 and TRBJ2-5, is DVKVTQSSRYLVKRTGEKVFLECVQDMDHENMFWYRQDPGLGLRLIYFSYDVKMKEKGDIPEGYSVSREKKERFSLILESASTNQTSMYLCASSLPQETQYFGPGTRLLVL.

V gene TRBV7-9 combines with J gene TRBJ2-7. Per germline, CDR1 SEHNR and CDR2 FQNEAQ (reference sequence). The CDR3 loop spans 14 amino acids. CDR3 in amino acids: CASSLVRGSYEQYF.

This chain's CDR3 is CSVNLDSSYEQYF. The rearrangement joins TRBV29-1 to TRBJ2-7. Germline lookup yields CDR1 SQVTM and CDR2 ANQGSEA. CDR3 size: 13 residues.

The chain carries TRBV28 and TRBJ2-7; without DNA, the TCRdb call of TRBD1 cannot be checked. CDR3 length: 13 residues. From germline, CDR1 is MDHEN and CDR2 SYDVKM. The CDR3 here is CASSWPRSYEQYF.